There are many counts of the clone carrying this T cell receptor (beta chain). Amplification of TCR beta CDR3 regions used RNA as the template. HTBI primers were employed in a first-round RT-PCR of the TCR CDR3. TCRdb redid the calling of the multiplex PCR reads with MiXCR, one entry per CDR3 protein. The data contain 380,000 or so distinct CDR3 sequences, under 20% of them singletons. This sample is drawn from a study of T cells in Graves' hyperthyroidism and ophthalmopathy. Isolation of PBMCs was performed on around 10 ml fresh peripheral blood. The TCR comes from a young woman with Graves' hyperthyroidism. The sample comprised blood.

DNA of the CDR3: TGTGCCAGCAGTGGCCACAGGGGGCTCAATCAGCCCCAGCATTTT. Translation: CASSGHRGLNQPQHF. This chain connects TRBV6-4 to TRBJ1-5; 9 bases are a match to TRBD1. Germline CDR1 and CDR2: MRHNA and SNTAGT. CDR3 size: 15 residues. After removal of 4 bases from V and 3 bases from J, the junction contained 4 bases not matched to a gene.